The rows below give T cell receptor beta chains drawn from one sample of a study of T cell responses to AZD1222 COVID-19 vaccine. Generated by immunoSEQ multiplex PCR, the TCRdb table keeps only in-frame clones and is missing some. This sample has 110,000 to 150,000 clones, with roughly 91% found just once. The material sequenced was peripheral blood, taken on day 0 of AZD1222 vaccination. Receptors were obtained from an adult in good health. Each CDR3 is given with its conserved first and last residue. Fields, in order: V gene, D gene, J gene, CDR3 protein. A D gene is named only where the DNA matches it firmly.

TRBV2	TRBD2	TRBJ2-5	CASSDGLAGQETQYF
TRBV6-5	TRBD1	TRBJ1-1	CASSYGTGSTEAFF
TRBV24-1	TRBD1	TRBJ1-4	CATRGQGAHEKLFF
TRBV19	TRBD1	TRBJ1-2	CASRGTGTNYGYTF
TRBV2	.	TRBJ1-2	CASSEREYPSYTF
TRBV30	.	TRBJ2-6	CAWSLKGFGGANVLTF
TRBV10-3	TRBD1	TRBJ2-3	CAIRQPGQGLKDTQYF
TRBV4-3	TRBD1	TRBJ1-6	CASSQRATGGGNSPLHF
TRBV5-1	.	TRBJ1-2	CASSGDMGGYTF
TRBV6-1	TRBD1	TRBJ2-5	CASSESHLGQGQETQYF
TRBV4-2	TRBD2	TRBJ2-3	CASSQLAGGSDTQYF
TRBV30	.	TRBJ1-5	CAWRAGPGNQPQHF
TRBV12-3/TRBV12-4	.	TRBJ2-7	CASCHSPYEQYF
TRBV6-1	.	TRBJ1-1	CASSEVWGWAGRQAFF
TRBV5-4	.	TRBJ1-2	CASSLDDRDYGYTF
TRBV6-6	TRBD1	TRBJ1-1	CASNPDRATEAFF
TRBV4-1	TRBD1	TRBJ2-1	CASSPRDRVPYHFYNEQFF
TRBV30	.	TRBJ1-2	CAWLGGGYGYTF
TRBV19	.	TRBJ1-5	CASSIGIPRDQPQHF
TRBV4-1	.	TRBJ1-4	CASSQPMIRTVEKLFF
TRBV9	.	TRBJ2-5	CASSPGGAGETQYF
TRBV5-1	TRBD1	TRBJ1-2	CASSTGQGAVVDYGYTF
TRBV12-3/TRBV12-4	TRBD1	TRBJ1-4	CASRGQSNEKLFF
TRBV5-8	.	TRBJ1-2	CASSLERWGYTF
TRBV30	.	TRBJ2-4	CAWSKRGRYNIQYF
TRBV4-3	TRBD1	TRBJ1-1	CASSQVGRGHGNTEAFF
TRBV4-1	.	TRBJ1-3	CASSSIGNTIYF
TRBV5-1	TRBD1	TRBJ2-1	CASSPTGESYNEQFF
TRBV27	TRBD2	TRBJ2-1	CASSLGTRAYNEQFF
TRBV7-9	TRBD2	TRBJ2-7	CASTDLAGGYNEQYF
TRBV3-1/TRBV3-2	.	TRBJ1-3	CASSQAIPGNTIYF
TRBV5-6	.	TRBJ1-5	CASTRQYSNQPQHF
TRBV3-1/TRBV3-2	TRBD2	TRBJ2-7	CASSPAWGGIEEQYF
TRBV6-5	TRBD1	TRBJ1-4	CASSLTGGASEKLFF
TRBV5-1	TRBD1	TRBJ2-7	CASSARDRSTEQYF
TRBV27	.	TRBJ1-5	CASSRDGSNQPQHF
TRBV4-1	.	TRBJ1-1	CASSQAVGEGSVEAFF
TRBV7-9	TRBD2	TRBJ2-1	CASSSLDRLAYSYNEQFF
TRBV15	.	TRBJ1-4	CATSRKPGEKLFF
TRBV27	TRBD1	TRBJ1-2	CASRGTGAINYGYTF
TRBV5-6	TRBD1	TRBJ1-2	CASNLIDRVDYGYTF
TRBV6-6	TRBD1	TRBJ2-7	CASSRDRAYEQYF
TRBV30	.	TRBJ1-2	CASIPGTGYLYGYTF
TRBV5-5	.	TRBJ1-2	CASSLEPGVLYGYTF
TRBV2	.	TRBJ2-2	CASSWGRSNTGELFF
TRBV19	TRBD1	TRBJ1-1	CASSMGDSYTEAFF
TRBV4-1	.	TRBJ1-1	CASSQDPRDTEAFF
TRBV18	.	TRBJ1-2	CASSPATELNYGYTF
TRBV24-1	.	TRBJ1-2	CATRTSGLGYTF